What follows is one T cell receptor beta chain and its context. The CDR3 loop spans 15 amino acids. Unmatched junction bases numbered 4, after V lost 1 base and J lost 2 bases. Germline V CDR1 and CDR2: MNHEY, SMNVEV (reference sequence). This sample is drawn from a study of blood T cell repertoires in COVID-19. About the study: The origin of the acute and convalescent COVID-19 samples was the United States, Italy and Spain. PBMCs, B-cell-depleted T cells, or T cells provided the cDNA or gDNA that made up the material.

Authors' analysis steps: For nucleated cells, counts were estimated from reference gene primer amplification. Data came from immunoSEQ multiplex PCR; TCRdb stores just in-frame clones and leaves some out. That table gives V, J and clone size, and the DNA gave D and trimming. The repertoire includes approximately 82,000 clones, approximately 92% of them detected once, and about 6.3% sits in the top ten. This TCR was sampled from an older woman with active COVID-19. The specimen was peripheral blood. The chain combines TRBV27 with TRBJ2-7, with 8 nucleotides matching TRBD2. The CDR3 DNA is TGTGCCAGCAGTTTATATCGGGGGGGACCCTACGAGCAGTACTTC. Protein: CASSLYRGGPYEQYF.